The 25 T cell receptor beta chains below all came from one sample that was sequenced in a study. Tregs were sorted as CD4+CD25+CD127-/low cells. TCRdb passed the 5' RACE reads through MiXCR, listing each CDR3 protein once. This sample has 10,000 or so distinct CDR3 sequences, with roughly 27% found just once. The source material was Tregs sorted from blood. The receptor source for this set is a female donor with breast cancer.

The rearrangement links TRBV28 to TRBJ1-2, with a possible D match to TRBD1 (6 bases). Germline V gene data show CDR1 as MDHEN and CDR2 as SYDVKM. Trimming left V 0 bases short and J 8 bases short, with 13 bases between. This CDR3 spans 14 amino acids. The CDR3 sequence: CASSLWGQGQGYTF. The CDR3 region has the DNA TGTGCCAGCAGTTTATGGGGGCAGGGGCAGGGCTACACCTTC.

This clonotype was counted between two and nine times. The CDR3 coding sequence is TGTGCCAGCAGTTTAGCGCAAGGCAATCAGCCCCAGCATTTT. It codes for CASSLAQGNQPQHF. The V gene is TRBV12-3 or TRBV12-4, the J gene TRBJ1-5, with D uncertain. This CDR3 is 14 amino acids long. The V gene lost 0 bases and the J gene lost 2 bases, with 5 bases spanning the gap.

With respect to this clonotype: Here the CDR3 omits its conserved ending phenylalanine or tryptophan, so a read error is the likely source. J is TRBJ1-1 and V is TRBV6-1, with D maybe TRBD1 (6 bases). Per germline, CDR1 MNHNS and CDR2 SASEGT. The CDR3 extends over 14 amino acids. Trimming took off 2 bases at V and 5 bases at J, with 12 bases between the two ends. The CDR3 protein is CASSESRGWTEAFL. CDR3 nucleotide sequence: TGTGCCAGCAGTGAAAGCAGGGGATGGACTGAAGCTTTCCTT.

Points on this clonotype: A much bigger clone sits one base away, suggesting this may be a read error. The chain carries TRBV20-1 and TRBJ2-1; tentatively, D is TRBD2 (6 bases). This CDR3 comprises 15 residues. CDR1 and CDR2 from the germline V gene are DFQATT and SNEGSKA (reference sequence). The germline V and J ends were trimmed by 1 base and 3 bases, with 13 bases remaining between them. CDR3 sequence: CSARGVADNYNEQFF. CDR3 in DNA: TGCAGTGCTAGAGGGGTAGCGGATAACTACAATGAGCAGTTCTTC.

This clonotype was recorded many times. The chain is built from TRBV3-1 and TRBJ2-7; perhaps TRBD1 as D (5 bases). V lost 4 bases and J lost 4, with 14 bases in between. Germline V gene sequence: CDR1 LGHDT, CDR2 YNNKEL (reference sequence). The CDR3 is made up of 14 amino acids. The CDR3 DNA sequence: TGTGCCAGCAGCCGGGGCCTGACCCCTTACGAGCAGTACTTC. It specifies CASSRGLTPYEQYF.

This clonotype was seen only a few times. V usage is TRBV4-1 and J usage is TRBJ2-7, with D possibly being TRBD1 (5 bases). The CDR3 covers 15 residues. Trimming removed 3 bases at V and 1 base at J, with 13 bases between. Germline CDR1 and CDR2: MGHRA and YSYEKL. CDR3 region: CASSQGRQGSYEQYF. DNA for the CDR3: TGCGCCAGCAGCCAGGGAAGGCAGGGTTCCTACGAGCAGTACTTC.

V gene TRBV19 combines with J gene TRBJ1-5; D is undetermined. Trimming shortened V by 5 bases and J by 0 bases, and 11 bases separated the two germline ends. The CDR3 is 15 residues long. Germline V CDR1 and CDR2: LNHDA, SQIVND (reference sequence). The CDR3 spells CASSFMPHSNQPQHF. The DNA of the CDR3 is TGTGCCAGTAGTTTTATGCCTCATAGCAATCAGCCCCAGCATTTT.

This clonotype was observed at least ten times. V is TRBV5-1 and J is TRBJ2-7, with D hard to call. The CDR3 has 17 amino acids. V was cut by 0 bases and J by 5 bases, with 21 bases left in between. Per the germline V gene, CDR1 is SGHRS and CDR2 is YFSETQ. Here the CDR3 reads CASSLVNRNGPGHEQYF. DNA for the CDR3: TGCGCCAGCAGCTTGGTGAATCGAAACGGGCCCGGCCACGAGCAGTACTTC.

This clonotype was found a few times. The chain joins TRBV5-1 to TRBJ2-1; the match to TRBD2 covers 10 bases. The V and J ends lost 9 bases and 1 base, in that order; junction bases with no gene match: 4. From germline, CDR1 is SGHRS and CDR2 YFSETQ. The CDR3 has 14 residues. The CDR3 DNA is TGCGCCACACCGACTAGCGGGTCCTACAATGAGCAGTTCTTC. It codes for CATPTSGSYNEQFF.

The chain joins TRBV10-3 to TRBJ2-7, with D maybe TRBD1 (5 bases). Between the trimmed V and J ends, which lost 11 bases and 7 bases, there was a span of 15 bases. Germline V gene data show CDR1 as ENHRY and CDR2 as SYGVKD. The CDR3 runs 11 residues. The DNA for the CDR3 is TGTGCCTCCAGGCAGGGCCAGGAGCAGTACTTC. Amino acids: CASRQGQEQYF.

This clonotype was recorded a few times. This may be a read error, as it is one base from a much larger clone. Since the CDR3 does not end with the conserved phenylalanine or tryptophan, this likely comes from a read error. This rearrangement joins TRBV5-1 to TRBJ2-1; 7 bases fit TRBD2. The CDR3 runs to 17 residues. The V segment lost 0 bases and the J segment 10 bases; nucleotides outside the gene matches: 16. The germline V gene encodes CDR1 SGHRS and CDR2 YFSETQ. The CDR3 spells CASSLGGREGRQVEQFS. CDR3 nucleotide sequence: TGCGCCAGCAGCTTGGGGGGGAGGGAGGGCCGCCAGGTGGAGCAGTTCTCC.

This clonotype is classed as medium-sized. The chain links TRBV10-1 to TRBJ2-3, with D unclear. CDR3 length: 12 amino acids. CDR1 is WNHNN and CDR2 is SYGVQD in the germline V gene (reference sequence). The V end was cut by 2 bases, the J end by 6 bases, with 6 bases between. The CDR3 reads CASSEAGDTQYF. As DNA, the CDR3 is TGCGCCAGCAGTGAGGCCGGGGATACGCAGTATTTT.

To note about this clonotype: Germline and junction disagree at one end, which may indicate a read error. The V gene is TRBV7-7, the J gene TRBJ2-3; 7 nucleotides line up with TRBD2. The CDR3 runs to 15 residues. Looked up from germline, CDR1 is SSHAT and CDR2 is FNYEAQ (reference sequence). The CDR3 nucleotides are TGTGCTAGCAGCCTTAGCGGGTCGTGGTACAATGAGCAGTATTTT. Its protein product is CASSLSGSWYNEQYF.

This clonotype showed up just a few times. The chain carries TRBV6-1 and TRBJ2-1, with TRBD1 matching over 8 bases. The CDR3 runs 15 residues. Germline lookup yields CDR1 MNHNS and CDR2 SASEGT. J gave up 6 bases and V 7 bases, and 11 bases lay outside the gene matches. The CDR3 spells CASIDDRGPFNEQFF. As DNA, the CDR3 is TGTGCCAGCATTGACGACAGGGGACCTTTCAATGAGCAGTTCTTC.

In this sample, this clonotype turned up many times. The chain combines TRBV20-1 with TRBJ2-7, with a weak D call TRBD1 (5 bases). Trimming removed 6 bases at V and 2 bases at J, with 17 bases between. This CDR3 has 14 residues. The germline CDR1 and CDR2 sequences are DFQATT and SNEGSKA (reference sequence). The CDR3: CSALGAVPTYEQYF. In DNA, the CDR3 is TGCAGTGCCCTTGGGGCGGTCCCGACCTACGAGCAGTACTTC.

Turning to this clonotype: It may be a read error: a sequence one base away is much more abundant. The V and J genes are TRBV4-1 and TRBJ1-5; D perhaps matches TRBD1 (6 bases). V dropped 4 bases and J dropped 6 bases, with 16 bases sitting between them. In germline, CDR1 is MGHRA, CDR2 YSYEKL. This CDR3 is built from 15 residues. The DNA for the CDR3 is TGCGCCAGCAGCCCAACAGGGTACGGCAGTCAGCCCCAGCATTTT. Protein: CASSPTGYGSQPQHF.

This clonotype was seen ten or more times. The chain joins TRBV6-5 to TRBJ2-7; tentatively, D is TRBD1 or TRBD2 (5 bases each). The CDR3 has 15 amino acids. The germline V gene encodes CDR1 MNHEY and CDR2 SVGAGI. The germline V and J ends were trimmed by 0 bases and 6 bases, with 15 bases remaining between them. CDR3 nucleotides: TGTGCCAGCAGTTACTCGAGGGGAGTCTTAGGCGAGCAGTACTTC. Translated: CASSYSRGVLGEQYF.

The chain combines TRBV5-1 with TRBJ2-5; 7 bases match TRBD2. Unmatched junction bases numbered 11, after V lost 4 bases and J lost 2 bases. Germline CDR1 SGHRS, CDR2 YFSETQ. The CDR3 contains 16 residues. The CDR3 nucleotides are TGCGCCAGCAGCATAAGAGAGCGGGGCTATCAAGAGACCCAGTACTTC. Amino acid sequence: CASSIRERGYQETQYF.

This clonotype came up many times. This chain links TRBV5-6 with TRBJ1-2, with D hard to call. Per the germline V gene, CDR1 is SGHDT and CDR2 is YYEEEE. V lost 4 bases to trimming and J lost 4 bases, with 14 bases between them. The CDR3 totals 14 residues. The CDR3 DNA follows: TGTGCCAGCAGCCTGCGCCGGGCTCTCTATGGCTACACCTTC. Amino acid sequence: CASSLRRALYGYTF.

This clonotype qualifies as medium-sized (0.01 to 0.1%). The chain employs TRBV19 and TRBJ1-5; 9 bases map to TRBD1. Germline CDR1 is LNHDA and CDR2 is SQIVND (reference sequence). V trimming: 2 bases; J trimming: 4 bases; junction bases outside the gene matches: 6. The CDR3 is made up of 16 amino acids. The chain's CDR3 is CASSISWGQGNQPQHF. CDR3 nucleotides: TGTGCCAGTAGTATAAGTTGGGGACAGGGAAATCAGCCCCAGCATTTT.

The table lists this clonotype with many counts. The chain has TRBV12-3 or TRBV12-4 and TRBJ1-5; D is possibly TRBD1 (6 bases). V was clipped by 4 bases and J by 3 bases, with 16 bases between them. CDR3 length: 16 residues. The CDR3 DNA is TGTGCCAGCAGTTCGGAGGGGGGCGCGATCAATCAGCCCCAGCATTTT. It encodes CASSSEGGAINQPQHF.

This clonotype was observed at least ten times. The rearrangement uses TRBV4-1 and TRBJ1-5, with 11 bases that match TRBD1. Unmatched junction bases numbered 3, after V lost 9 bases and J lost 2 bases. Germline V gives CDR1 MGHRA, CDR2 YSYEKL. The CDR3 covers 14 residues. The CDR3 nucleotides read TGCGCCAGTGGACAGGGGGCAGGCAATCAGCCCCAGCATTTT. This encodes CASGQGAGNQPQHF.

With regard to this clonotype: A much larger clone differs from this one at a single base, so this may be a read error. The chain employs TRBV6-1 and TRBJ2-2; D is ambiguous. CDR1 is MNHNS and CDR2 is SASEGT in the germline V gene. V shed 1 base and J shed 6 bases, with 12 bases lying between them. The CDR3 runs to 15 residues. CDR3 DNA: TGTGCCAGCAGTGAAGGGGGTGGGATCGCCGGGGAGCTGTTTTTT. It is translated as CASSEGGGIAGELFF.

This clonotype is labeled medium-sized (0.01 to 0.1%). The CDR3 coding sequence is TGCAGTGCTAGACATGGGACTAGCGTTAGCACAGATACGCAGTATTTT. It translates to CSARHGTSVSTDTQYF. The rearrangement joins TRBV20-1 to TRBJ2-3; 10 bases are shared with TRBD2. The junction had 5 bases not matched to a gene; V was cut back by 2 bases and J by 0 bases. The CDR3 is made up of 16 amino acids. Germline assignment: CDR1 DFQATT and CDR2 SNEGSKA (reference sequence).

This clonotype was counted only a few times. This chain connects TRBV3-1 to TRBJ1-1; 10 bases are a match to TRBD1. Germline V gene sequence: CDR1 LGHDT, CDR2 YNNKEL (reference sequence). The V gene end was trimmed by 2 bases and the J gene end by 2 bases; junction bases not matched to a gene: 5. The CDR3 sequence is 16 residues long. The CDR3 DNA follows: TGTGCCAGCAGCCAATCGGACAGGGGGGCTAACACTGAAGCTTTCTTT. This translates into CASSQSDRGANTEAFF.